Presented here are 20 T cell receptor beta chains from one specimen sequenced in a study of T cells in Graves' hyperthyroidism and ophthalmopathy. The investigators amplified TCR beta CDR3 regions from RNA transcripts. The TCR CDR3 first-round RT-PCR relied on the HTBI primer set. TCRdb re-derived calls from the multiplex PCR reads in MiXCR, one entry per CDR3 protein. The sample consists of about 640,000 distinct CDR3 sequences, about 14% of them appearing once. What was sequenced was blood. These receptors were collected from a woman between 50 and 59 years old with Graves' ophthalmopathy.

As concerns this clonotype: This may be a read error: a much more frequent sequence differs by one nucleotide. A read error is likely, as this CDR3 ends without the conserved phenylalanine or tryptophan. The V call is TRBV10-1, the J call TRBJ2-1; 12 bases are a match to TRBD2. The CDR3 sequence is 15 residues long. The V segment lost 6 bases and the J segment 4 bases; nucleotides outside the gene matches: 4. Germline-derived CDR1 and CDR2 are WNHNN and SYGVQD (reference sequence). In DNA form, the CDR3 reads TGCGCCAGCAGCAGGACTAGCGGGAAATACAATGAGCAGTTCGTC. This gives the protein CASSRTSGKYNEQFV.

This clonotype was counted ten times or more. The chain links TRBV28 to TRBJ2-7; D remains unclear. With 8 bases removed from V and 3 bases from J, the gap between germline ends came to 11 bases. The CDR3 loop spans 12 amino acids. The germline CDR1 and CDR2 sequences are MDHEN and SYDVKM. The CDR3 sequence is CASSDTYYEQYF. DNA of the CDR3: TGTGCCAGCTCAGATACATACTACGAGCAGTACTTC.

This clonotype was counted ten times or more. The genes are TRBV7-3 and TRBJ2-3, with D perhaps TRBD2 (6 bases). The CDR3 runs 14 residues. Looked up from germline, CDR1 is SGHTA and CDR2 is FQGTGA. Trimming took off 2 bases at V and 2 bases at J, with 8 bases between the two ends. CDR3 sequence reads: CASSLPGVTDTQYF. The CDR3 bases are TGTGCCAGCAGCTTACCGGGAGTCACAGATACGCAGTATTTT.

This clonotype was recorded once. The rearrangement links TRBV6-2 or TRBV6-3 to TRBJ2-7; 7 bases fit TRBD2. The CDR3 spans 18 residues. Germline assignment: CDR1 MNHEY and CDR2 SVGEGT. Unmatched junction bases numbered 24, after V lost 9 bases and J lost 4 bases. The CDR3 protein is CARPREAVGAGDWYEQYF. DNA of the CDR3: TGTGCCAGGCCTCGGGAGGCGGTAGGGGCAGGCGATTGGTACGAGCAGTACTTC.

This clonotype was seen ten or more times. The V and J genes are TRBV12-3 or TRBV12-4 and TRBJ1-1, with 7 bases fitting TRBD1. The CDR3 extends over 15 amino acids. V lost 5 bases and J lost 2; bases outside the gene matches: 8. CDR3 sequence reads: CASSLSGTANTEAFF. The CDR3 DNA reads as TGTGCCAGCAGTCTCTCCGGGACAGCCAACACTGAAGCTTTCTTT.

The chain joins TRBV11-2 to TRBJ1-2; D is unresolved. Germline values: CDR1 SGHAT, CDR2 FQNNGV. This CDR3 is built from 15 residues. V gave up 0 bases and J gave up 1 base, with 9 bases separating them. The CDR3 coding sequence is TGTGCCAGCAGCTTAGATCGGCAGAGTAACTATGGCTACACCTTC. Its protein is CASSLDRQSNYGYTF.

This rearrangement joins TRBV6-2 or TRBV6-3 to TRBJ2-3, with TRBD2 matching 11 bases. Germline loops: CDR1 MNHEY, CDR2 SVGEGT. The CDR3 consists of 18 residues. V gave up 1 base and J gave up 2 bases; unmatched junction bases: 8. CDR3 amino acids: CASSYLVAGGPITDTQYF. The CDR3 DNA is TGTGCCAGCAGTTACTTGGTAGCGGGAGGGCCAATCACAGATACGCAGTATTTT.

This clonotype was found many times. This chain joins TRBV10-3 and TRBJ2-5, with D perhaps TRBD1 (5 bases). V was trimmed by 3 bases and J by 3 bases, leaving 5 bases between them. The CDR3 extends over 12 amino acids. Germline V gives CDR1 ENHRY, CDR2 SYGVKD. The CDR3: CAISDREETQYF. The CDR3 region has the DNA TGTGCCATCAGTGACAGGGAAGAGACCCAGTACTTC.

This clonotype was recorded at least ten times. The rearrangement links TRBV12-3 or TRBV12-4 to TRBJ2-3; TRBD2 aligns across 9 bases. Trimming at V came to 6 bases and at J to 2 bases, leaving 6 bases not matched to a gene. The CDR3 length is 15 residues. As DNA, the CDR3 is TGTGCCAGCAGCCAGAGCGGGAGGAACACAGATACGCAGTATTTT. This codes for CASSQSGRNTDTQYF.

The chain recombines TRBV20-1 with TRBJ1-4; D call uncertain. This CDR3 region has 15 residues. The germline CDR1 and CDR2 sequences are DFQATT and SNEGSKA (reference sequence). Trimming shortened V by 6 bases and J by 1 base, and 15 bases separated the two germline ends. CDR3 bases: TGCAGTGCCCGGAGACAACCTATAACTAATGAAAAACTGTTTTTT. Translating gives CSARRQPITNEKLFF.

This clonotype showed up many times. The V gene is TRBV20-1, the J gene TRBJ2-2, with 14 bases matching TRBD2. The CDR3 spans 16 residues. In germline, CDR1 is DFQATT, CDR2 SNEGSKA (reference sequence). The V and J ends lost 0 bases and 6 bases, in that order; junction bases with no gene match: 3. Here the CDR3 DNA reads TGCAGTGCTAGAGAGACTAGCGGGAGGGGGGCCGGGGAGCTGTTTTTT. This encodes CSARETSGRGAGELFF.

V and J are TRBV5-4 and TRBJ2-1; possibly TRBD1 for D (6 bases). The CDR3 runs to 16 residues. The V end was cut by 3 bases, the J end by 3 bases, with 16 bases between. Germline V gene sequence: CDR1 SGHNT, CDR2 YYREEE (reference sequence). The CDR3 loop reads CASSSGAGKDYNEQFF. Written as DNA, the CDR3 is TGTGCCAGCAGCTCAGGGGCAGGAAAGGACTACAATGAGCAGTTCTTC.

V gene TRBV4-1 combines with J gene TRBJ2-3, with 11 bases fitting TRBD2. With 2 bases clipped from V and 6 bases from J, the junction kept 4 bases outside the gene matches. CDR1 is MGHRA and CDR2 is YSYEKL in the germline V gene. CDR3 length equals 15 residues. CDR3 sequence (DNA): TGCGCCAGCAGCCAAACTAGCGGGAGTTGGGATACGCAGTATTTT. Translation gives CASSQTSGSWDTQYF.

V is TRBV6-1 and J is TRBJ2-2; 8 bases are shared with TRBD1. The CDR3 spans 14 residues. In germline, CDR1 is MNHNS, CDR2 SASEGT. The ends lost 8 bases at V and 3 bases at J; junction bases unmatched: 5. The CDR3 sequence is CASGRDRYTGELFF. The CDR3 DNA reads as TGTGCCAGCGGACGGGACAGGTACACCGGGGAGCTGTTTTTT.

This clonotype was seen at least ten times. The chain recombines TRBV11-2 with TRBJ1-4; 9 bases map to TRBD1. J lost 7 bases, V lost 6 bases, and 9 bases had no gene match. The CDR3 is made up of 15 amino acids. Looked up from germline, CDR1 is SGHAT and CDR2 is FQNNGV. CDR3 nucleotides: TGTGCCAGCAGACTAAACCTGGGACAGGGTGAAAAACTGTTTTTT. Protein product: CASRLNLGQGEKLFF.

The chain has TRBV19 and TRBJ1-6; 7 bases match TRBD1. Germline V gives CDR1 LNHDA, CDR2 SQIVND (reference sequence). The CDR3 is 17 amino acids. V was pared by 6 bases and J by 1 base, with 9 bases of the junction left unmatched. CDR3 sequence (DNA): TGTGCCAGTAGAGCGTGGCAGGGGGATTCCTATAATTCACCCCTCCACTTT. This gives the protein CASRAWQGDSYNSPLHF.

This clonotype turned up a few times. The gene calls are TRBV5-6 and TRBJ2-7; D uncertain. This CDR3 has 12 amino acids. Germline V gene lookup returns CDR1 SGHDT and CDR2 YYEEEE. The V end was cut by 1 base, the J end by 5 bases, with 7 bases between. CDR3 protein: CASSLRLDEQYF. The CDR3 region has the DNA TGTGCCAGCAGCTTGAGACTTGACGAGCAGTACTTC.

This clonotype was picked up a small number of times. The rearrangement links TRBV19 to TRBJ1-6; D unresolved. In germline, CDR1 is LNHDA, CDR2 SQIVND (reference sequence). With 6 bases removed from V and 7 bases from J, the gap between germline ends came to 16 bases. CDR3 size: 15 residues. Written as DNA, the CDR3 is TGTGCCAGTAGACGGGCCACGCAGGAGAATTCACCCCTCCACTTT. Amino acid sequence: CASRRATQENSPLHF.

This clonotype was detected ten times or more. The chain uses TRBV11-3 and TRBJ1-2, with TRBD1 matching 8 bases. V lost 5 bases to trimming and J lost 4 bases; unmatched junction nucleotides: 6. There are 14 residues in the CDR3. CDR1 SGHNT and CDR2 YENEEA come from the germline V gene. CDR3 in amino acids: CASSHRGGPYGYTF. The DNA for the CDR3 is TGTGCCAGCAGCCACAGGGGGGGACCCTATGGCTACACCTTC.

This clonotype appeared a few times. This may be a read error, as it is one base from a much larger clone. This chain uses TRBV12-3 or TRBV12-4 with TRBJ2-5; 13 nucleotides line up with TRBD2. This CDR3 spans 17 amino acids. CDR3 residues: CTSSDGTSGVLQETQYF. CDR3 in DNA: TGTACCAGCAGTGACGGGACTAGCGGGGTACTACAAGAGACCCAGTACTTC.